The 9 T cell receptor beta chains reported below all come from one sample, sequenced in a study of blood T cell repertoires in COVID-19. Clones were sequenced by immunoSEQ multiplex PCR, and TCRdb holds only the in-frame ones, with some missing. This table has approximately 310,000 clones, 85% appearing once. The material sequenced was PBMCs or T cells enriched from blood (not recorded which). The receptors were sampled from a woman in her twenties or thirties who had been exposed to COVID-19.

The chain uses TRBV11-3 and TRBJ2-1, with a possible D match to TRBD2 (5 bases). CDR3 size: 16 residues. Germline CDR1 and CDR2: SGHNT and YENEEA. With 5 bases removed from V and 2 bases from J, the gap between germline ends came to 16 bases. CDR3 residues: CASSPHGRVTYNEQFF. The CDR3 DNA sequence: TGTGCCAGCAGCCCCCACGGGCGGGTTACCTACAATGAGCAGTTCTTC.

This clone was recorded many times. The chain couples TRBV2 to TRBJ1-1, with a possible D match to TRBD1 (5 bases). Germline V gene lookup returns CDR1 SNHLY and CDR2 FYNNEI. V was cut by 3 bases and J by 6 bases, with 11 bases left in between. The CDR3 is made up of 13 amino acids. The DNA of the CDR3 is TGTGCCAGCAGTGAGGTACGGGGGGCTGAAGCTTTCTTT. It yields the protein CASSEVRGAEAFF. Full variable domain (rest looked up from reference TRBV2 and TRBJ1-1): EPEVTQTPSHQVTQMGQEVILRCVPISNHLYFYWYRQILGQKVEFLVSFYNNEISEKSEIFDDQFSVERPDGSNFTLKIRSTKLEDSAMYFCASSEVRGAEAFFGQGTRLTVV.

The chain employs TRBV27 and TRBJ2-7, with 7 nucleotides matching TRBD1. The CDR3 totals 14 residues. The germline V gene has CDR1 MNHEY and CDR2 SMNVEV (reference sequence). J was trimmed by 4 bases and V by 5 bases; bases with no gene match: 8. CDR3 nucleotides: TGTGCCAGCAGTCCCGGGACAGATGGTTACGAGCAGTACTTC. Its protein is CASSPGTDGYEQYF.

V and J are TRBV28 and TRBJ1-1; D is possibly TRBD1 (6 bases). Germline V CDR1 and CDR2: MDHEN, SYDVKM. Trimming took 6 bases from V and 3 from J, leaving 14 bases between them. CDR3 length: 14 residues. The DNA for the CDR3 is TGTGCCAGCAGGGGGGACACCTTGGACACTGAAGCTTTCTTT. It is translated as CASRGDTLDTEAFF.

The chain links TRBV9 to TRBJ1-6; D is perhaps TRBD1 (5 bases). Trimming removed 3 bases at V and 6 bases at J, with 10 bases between. There are 14 residues in the CDR3. Germline CDR1 is SGDLS and CDR2 is YYNGEE. CDR3 bases: TGTGCCAGCAGCGGGTGGGGGGTTAATTCACCCCTCCACTTT. Translating it yields CASSGWGVNSPLHF.

The genes are TRBV19 and TRBJ1-2; no firm D call. The CDR3 extends over 11 amino acids. Germline-derived CDR1 and CDR2 are LNHDA and SQIVND (reference sequence). Trimming took 5 bases from V and 8 from J, leaving 9 bases between them. The CDR3 is CASSAPIGYTF. The CDR3 region has the DNA TGTGCCAGTAGTGCCCCTATAGGCTACACCTTC.

The rearrangement joins TRBV6-5 to TRBJ2-2; TRBD2 matches 7 bases. This CDR3 has 16 residues. Per the germline V gene, CDR1 is MNHEY and CDR2 is SVGAGI. With V trimmed by 2 bases and J by 6 bases, 9 bases remained unmatched. This CDR3 reads CASSYGLADGAGELFF. In nucleotides, the CDR3 is TGTGCCAGCAGTTACGGGCTAGCGGACGGGGCCGGGGAGCTGTTTTTT.

This clone was detected many times. The rearrangement links TRBV4-1 to TRBJ2-3; D is undetermined. V lost 1 base, J lost 2 bases, and 13 bases lay in between. CDR1 and CDR2 from the germline V gene are MGHRA and YSYEKL. This CDR3 is 16 amino acids long. The chain's CDR3 is CASSQGAAKYTDTQYF. The DNA of the CDR3 is TGCGCCAGCAGCCAAGGAGCCGCGAAGTACACAGATACGCAGTATTTT.

The chain uses TRBV27 and TRBJ1-5; D is perhaps TRBD1 (5 bases). V lost 6 bases, J lost 4 bases, and 10 bases lay in between. Germline V gene lookup returns CDR1 MNHEY and CDR2 SMNVEV (reference sequence). This CDR3 has 13 amino acids. CDR3 loop: CASRDTLNQPQHF. The CDR3 DNA reads TGTGCCAGCAGGGACACCTTAAATCAGCCCCAGCATTTT.